The 21 T cell receptor beta chains listed next were all sequenced from one sample in a study of blood T cells in healthy people across ages. Through a sample-barcoded 5' primer and a J-beta primer mix, a second PCR was run for roughly 7 to 12 cycles. TCRdb fed the 5' RACE reads into MiXCR, producing one record per CDR3 protein. The sample includes hundreds of thousands of distinct CDR3 sequences, roughly half seen only once; the top ten take 51%. Specimen: blood. The receptors here all came from a man aged 55 to 70 in good health.

The V call is TRBV5-1, the J call TRBJ2-7; no clear D. This CDR3 is built from 15 residues. The germline V and J ends were trimmed by 0 bases and 4 bases, with 14 bases remaining between them. CDR1 SGHRS and CDR2 YFSETQ come from the germline V gene. The CDR3 protein is CASSLGLSGEYEQYF. CDR3 DNA sequence: TGCGCCAGCAGCTTGGGGCTTTCTGGGGAATACGAGCAGTACTTC.

The chain joins TRBV2 to TRBJ2-4; perhaps D is TRBD1 or TRBD2 (5 bases each). The length of the CDR3 is 14 residues. Germline CDR1 and CDR2: SNHLY and FYNNEI. The V and J ends lost 5 bases and 8 bases respectively, with 16 bases between them. The CDR3: CASSRFSARDIQYF. As DNA, the CDR3 is TGTGCCAGCAGTAGGTTTAGCGCCAGGGACATTCAGTACTTC.

This clonotype occurred a few times. This chain links TRBV7-9 with TRBJ2-7, with D perhaps TRBD2 (5 bases). Trimming stripped 5 bases from V and 7 bases from J, with 18 bases between. Germline CDR1 is SEHNR and CDR2 is FQNEAQ (reference sequence). The CDR3 totals 14 residues. CDR3 amino acids: CASSQTDSPGEQYF. Written as DNA, the CDR3 is TGTGCCAGCAGCCAGACCGACTCCCCGGGAGAGCAGTACTTC.

This clonotype was seen ten or more times. The chain is built from TRBV27 and TRBJ2-3; 14 bases match TRBD2. Trimming took 5 bases from V and 5 from J; bases not matched to a gene: 9. This CDR3 is 17 amino acids long. Germline values: CDR1 MNHEY, CDR2 SMNVEV (reference sequence). CDR3 region: CASSPPGLAGVGDTQYF. CDR3 nucleotides: TGTGCCAGCAGTCCCCCGGGACTAGCGGGAGTTGGAGATACGCAGTATTTT.

CDR3: CSAGHPNQPQHF. The DNA of the CDR3 is TGCAGTGCCGGACACCCGAATCAGCCCCAGCATTTT. V gene TRBV20-1 combines with J gene TRBJ1-5; D is possibly TRBD1 (5 bases). Germline CDR1 DFQATT, CDR2 SNEGSKA (reference sequence). V dropped 6 bases and J dropped 4 bases, with 10 bases sitting between them. The CDR3 sequence is 12 residues long.

As DNA, the CDR3 is TGTGCCAGCAGTGAAACCTGGACAGGGGGCGATAGCTACACCTTC. Translated, it gives CASSETWTGGDSYTF. The V gene is TRBV2, the J gene TRBJ1-2, with 11 bases identical to TRBD1. Germline CDR1 is SNHLY and CDR2 is FYNNEI. With 2 bases clipped from V and 9 bases from J, the junction kept 8 bases outside the gene matches. The CDR3 length is 15 residues.

The chain carries TRBV19 and TRBJ2-6; a possible D gene is TRBD1 (5 bases). CDR3 length equals 16 residues. V was pared by 5 bases and J by 0 bases, with 11 bases between. Germline CDR1 and CDR2: LNHDA and SQIVND (reference sequence). The CDR3 DNA follows: TGTGCCAGTAGTCGATCACAGGTCTCTGGGGCCAACGTCCTGACTTTC. It encodes CASSRSQVSGANVLTF.

This clonotype occurred many times. The rearrangement joins TRBV24-1 to TRBJ2-3; tentative D call: TRBD2 (6 bases). Trimming took off 1 base at V and 3 bases at J, with 7 bases between the two ends. This CDR3 region has 14 residues. Germline values: CDR1 KGHDR, CDR2 SFDVKD. The CDR3 loop is CATSDFAGTDTQYF. For the CDR3, the DNA is TGTGCCACCAGTGATTTTGCGGGAACAGATACGCAGTATTTT.

J is TRBJ2-4 and V is TRBV29-1; 8 bases match TRBD2. With the DNA end fitting TRBJ2-5 better, the J assignment may be wrong. Germline-derived CDR1 and CDR2 are SQVTM and ANQGSEA. This CDR3 has 14 residues. CDR3 protein: CSVRRGGPGETQYF. The CDR3 DNA is TGCAGCGTCAGACGCGGGGGGCCTGGGGAGACCCAGTACTTC.

The J gene is TRBJ2-7, the V gene TRBV20-1; either TRBD1 or TRBD2 may fit D (6 bases each). Trimming shortened V by 6 bases and J by 0 bases, and 15 bases separated the two germline ends. Germline CDR1 DFQATT, CDR2 SNEGSKA (reference sequence). The CDR3 runs to 14 residues. The CDR3 spells CSARGPQSSYEQYF. CDR3 DNA sequence: TGCAGTGCCCGGGGGCCACAGAGCTCCTACGAGCAGTACTTC.

The table lists this clonotype with a few counts. This rearrangement joins TRBV7-2 to TRBJ1-5, with a tentative D call TRBD1 (6 bases). V shed 5 bases and J shed 1 base, with 9 bases lying between them. The CDR3 is 14 amino acids. Germline values: CDR1 SGHTA, CDR2 FQGNSA. CDR3 DNA: TGTGCCAGCAGCAAACAGGGAAGCAATCAGCCCCAGCATTTT. Its translation: CASSKQGSNQPQHF. Full variable domain (remainder filled in from reference TRBV7-2 and TRBJ1-5): GAGVSQSPSNKVTEKGKDVELRCDPISGHTALYWYRQSLGQGLEFLIYFQGNSAPDKSGLPSDRFSAERTGGSVSTLTIQRTQQEDSAVYLCASSKQGSNQPQHFGDGTRLSIL.

The chain recombines TRBV20-1 with TRBJ2-5, with D maybe TRBD2 (6 bases). V was cut by 7 bases and J by 7 bases, with 19 bases left in between. CDR1 and CDR2 from the germline V gene are DFQATT and SNEGSKA (reference sequence). This CDR3 contains 13 residues. CDR3 DNA sequence: TGCAGTGAACGACTAGATGGAGGAGGGACCCAGTACTTC. Its protein product is CSERLDGGGTQYF.

This clonotype was observed a handful of times. This sequence joins TRBV5-8 and TRBJ2-7; 7 bases are shared with TRBD2. There are 15 residues in the CDR3. V dropped 0 bases and J dropped 3; count of bases not matched to a gene: 6. CDR1 is SGHTS, CDR2 YDEGEE, per germline. The CDR3 here is CASSLGPSGNYEQYF. The CDR3 nucleotides read TGTGCCAGCAGCTTGGGCCCTAGCGGTAACTACGAGCAGTACTTC. Based on the CDR3 plus reference TRBV5-8 and TRBJ2-7, the full variable domain is EAGVTQSPTHLIKTRGQQATLRCSPISGHTSVYWYQQALGLGLQFLLWYDEGEERNRGNFPPRFSGRQFPNYSSELNVNALELEDSALYLCASSLGPSGNYEQYFGPGTRLTVT.

The V and J genes are TRBV30 and TRBJ2-7; 7 nucleotides agree with TRBD2. The CDR3 is made up of 13 amino acids. Germline loops: CDR1 GTSNPN, CDR2 SVGIG (reference sequence). The V and J ends lost 7 bases and 0 bases, in that order; junction bases with no gene match: 6. CDR3 nucleotides: TGTGCCTCGGAACTAGCGAACTCCTACGAGCAGTACTTC. This encodes CASELANSYEQYF.

For this clonotype: At one of its ends the junction is not consistent with the germline gene, which may arise from a read error. The V and J genes are TRBV3-1 and TRBJ2-1, with TRBD1 identical over 8 bases. The CDR3 covers 13 residues. The germline gives CDR1 LGHDT, CDR2 YNNKEL (reference sequence). CDR3: CASRQDRGNEQFF. The CDR3 DNA is TGTGCCAGCCGCCAAGACAGGGGTAATGAGCAGTTCTTC.

V and J are TRBV20-1 and TRBJ2-1; D ambiguous. The DNA matches TRBJ2-7 better at its end, which makes the J call doubtful. Germline V gives CDR1 DFQATT, CDR2 SNEGSKA (reference sequence). The CDR3 runs 12 residues. Here the CDR3 reads CSATEYYNEQYF. The CDR3 region has the DNA TGCAGTGCTACCGAATACTACAATGAGCAGTACTTC.

CDR3 loop: CSARRGERGGTDTQYF. The CDR3 DNA follows: TGCAGTGCCCGCCGGGGCGAGCGGGGGGGCACAGATACGCAGTATTTT. The genes are TRBV20-1 and TRBJ2-3; TRBD2 aligns across 9 bases. Trimming cost V 6 bases and J 1 base; bases outside gene matches: 11. The V gene's germline CDR1 is DFQATT and CDR2 SNEGSKA (reference sequence). The CDR3 totals 16 residues.

This clonotype was observed at least ten times. The chain carries TRBV5-1 and TRBJ2-1; D tentatively reads TRBD1 or TRBD2 (6 bases each). Germline V gene sequence: CDR1 SGHRS, CDR2 YFSETQ. Trimming took off 5 bases at V and 2 bases at J, with 11 bases between the two ends. The length of the CDR3 is 14 residues. CDR3 DNA: TGCGCCAGCAGTAGCGGACAGACCTACAATGAGCAGTTCTTC. Translating it yields CASSSGQTYNEQFF.

With regard to this clonotype: One end of the junction varies from germline; a read error may be responsible. This sequence joins TRBV7-2 and TRBJ2-7; D gene ambiguous. The CDR3 length is 11 residues. Germline V CDR1 and CDR2: SGHTA, FQGNSA. CDR3 amino acids: CASNLVAEQYF. CDR3 nucleotide sequence: TGTGCCAGCAACTTAGTTGCCGAGCAGTACTTC.

V and J are TRBV6-1 and TRBJ2-5, with 10 bases fitting TRBD2. The V gene's germline CDR1 is MNHNS and CDR2 SASEGT. Trimming cost V 7 bases and J 1 base; bases outside gene matches: 6. The CDR3 has 15 amino acids. The CDR3 reads CASTRTSGFQETQYF. CDR3 sequence (DNA): TGTGCCAGCACCCGGACTAGCGGTTTCCAAGAGACCCAGTACTTC.

CDR3 coding DNA: TGTGCTAGTGGTTTGCCAGGAGGGACAGGGACCTACAATGAGCAGTTCTTC. Amino acids: CASGLPGGTGTYNEQFF. This chain connects TRBV12-5 to TRBJ2-1; 9 bases are shared with TRBD1. Unmatched junction bases numbered 7, after V lost 2 bases and J lost 2 bases. Per germline, CDR1 LGHNT and CDR2 FRNRAP. The CDR3 extends over 17 amino acids. The complete variable domain, with remaining parts taken from reference TRBV12-5 and TRBJ2-1, reads DARVTQTPRHKVTEMGQEVTMRCQPILGHNTVFWYRQTMMQGLELLAYFRNRAPLDDSGMPKDRFSAEMPDATLATLKIQPSEPRDSAVYFCASGLPGGTGTYNEQFFGPGTRLTVL.